The 21 T cell receptor beta chains given below trace back to one sample, sequenced in a study of blood T cell repertoires in COVID-19. Assay used: immunoSEQ multiplex PCR; TCRdb lists only in-frame clones, some missing. Of approximately 240,000 clones detected, around 80% appear once; the ten largest clones hold over 1.2%. The sample was peripheral blood. Receptors originate from a woman in her thirties or forties who had recovered from COVID-19.

The rearrangement uses TRBV13 and TRBJ2-3; a possible D gene is TRBD2 (6 bases). Trimming left V 4 bases short and J 0 bases short, with 8 bases between. The CDR3 contains 14 residues. CDR1 and CDR2 from the germline V gene are PRHDT and FYEKMQ (reference sequence). CDR3 region: CASSSGLSTDTQYF. The DNA of the CDR3 is TGTGCCAGCAGCTCCGGACTAAGCACAGATACGCAGTATTTT.

V usage is TRBV12-3 or TRBV12-4 and J usage is TRBJ2-7; D remains ambiguous. The CDR3 extends over 13 amino acids. V gave up 1 base and J gave up 2 bases, with 6 bases separating them. The CDR3 DNA reads TGTGCCAGCAGTTTAGTCCAGACCTACGAGCAGTACTTC. It translates to CASSLVQTYEQYF.

The chain carries TRBV5-1 and TRBJ2-1; TRBD2 might be the D (5 bases). Trimming removed 2 bases from V and 10 bases from J, with 13 bases in between. This CDR3 is 13 amino acids long. Per germline, CDR1 SGHRS and CDR2 YFSETQ. The CDR3 DNA reads as TGCGCCAGCAGCTTTCATCCGGGGAACGAGCAGTTCTTC. It specifies CASSFHPGNEQFF.

This chain uses TRBV4-1 with TRBJ1-5; D is uncertain. The CDR3 sequence is 16 residues long. Germline CDR1 MGHRA, CDR2 YSYEKL. Trimming took 1 base from V and 2 from J, leaving 12 bases between them. The CDR3 DNA follows: TGCGCCAGCAGCCAAGGGGAGGGAAGGGGCAATCAGCCCCAGCATTTT. Translation gives CASSQGEGRGNQPQHF.

This clone was counted once. The chain joins TRBV28 to TRBJ2-2; the match to TRBD2 covers 13 bases. V shed 5 bases, J shed 5 bases, and the junction held 5 bases outside the gene matches. Germline V gives CDR1 MDHEN, CDR2 SYDVKM. The length of the CDR3 is 16 residues. DNA for the CDR3: TGTGCCAGCAGTATACTAGCGGGGGGGCCAACCGGGGAGCTGTTTTTT. This gives the protein CASSILAGGPTGELFF.

V is TRBV3-1 (or the pseudogene TRBV3-2) and J is TRBJ1-2, with 7 bases identical to TRBD1. The trim removed 1 base at V and 11 bases at J, leaving 13 bases unmatched. The CDR3 spans 15 residues. Germline CDR1 is LGHDT and CDR2 is YNNKEL (reference sequence). CDR3 DNA sequence: TGTGCCAGCAGCCAAGGAGACAGGGAGCCCTACGGGTACACCTTC. It yields the protein CASSQGDREPYGYTF.

The J gene is TRBJ2-1, the V gene TRBV5-1; tentatively, D is TRBD1 (5 bases). Germline CDR1 is SGHRS and CDR2 is YFSETQ. V was trimmed by 4 bases and J by 4 bases, leaving 15 bases between them. This CDR3 region has 15 residues. CDR3 DNA sequence: TGCGCCAGCAGCCTCAGGGAAATGGGATACAATGAGCAGTTCTTC. This translates into CASSLREMGYNEQFF.

V is TRBV10-3 and J is TRBJ2-7; a possible D gene is TRBD2 (7 bases). This CDR3 has 16 residues. Germline V gene lookup returns CDR1 ENHRY and CDR2 SYGVKD. V was clipped by 4 bases and J by 2 bases, with 18 bases between them. CDR3 in amino acids: CAISVKVGGPTYEQYF. The CDR3 DNA follows: TGTGCCATCAGTGTTAAAGTGGGGGGGCCCACCTACGAGCAGTACTTC.

The chain joins TRBV9 to TRBJ2-7; TRBD1 is a possible D gene (5 bases). The CDR3 is 13 amino acids. V lost 2 bases to trimming and J lost 3 bases, with 9 bases between them. CDR1 and CDR2 from the germline V gene are SGDLS and YYNGEE. For the CDR3, the DNA is TGTGCCAGCAGCGTGGCAGGGAACTACGAGCAGTACTTC. Protein: CASSVAGNYEQYF.

V usage is TRBV12-3 or TRBV12-4 and J usage is TRBJ1-2, with D tentatively TRBD1 (5 bases). The CDR3 loop spans 13 amino acids. V dropped 5 bases and J dropped 7 bases, with 14 bases sitting between them. CDR3 amino acids: CASSGTSRVGYTF. CDR3 nucleotides: TGTGCCAGCAGTGGAACTTCCAGGGTTGGCTACACCTTC.

The chain is built from TRBV7-2 and TRBJ2-7; TRBD2 agrees at 11 bases. CDR3 size: 15 residues. The V gene's germline CDR1 is SGHTA and CDR2 FQGNSA. Losses at the gene ends were 4 bases for V and 6 bases for J; bases not matched to a gene: 8. The DNA of the CDR3 is TGTGCCAGCAGCTCCTTAGCGGGGGGGGACAGCGAGCAGTACTTC. It yields the protein CASSSLAGGDSEQYF. Complete variable domain (other parts from reference TRBV7-2 and TRBJ2-7): GAGVSQSPSNKVTEKGKDVELRCDPISGHTALYWYRQSLGQGLEFLIYFQGNSAPDKSGLPSDRFSAERTGGSVSTLTIQRTQQEDSAVYLCASSSLAGGDSEQYFGPGTRLTVT.

The chain links TRBV3-1 (or the pseudogene TRBV3-2) to TRBJ2-3, with 10 bases matching TRBD2. V was clipped by 4 bases and J by 6 bases; unmatched bases: 10. The CDR3 has 16 residues. The germline CDR1 and CDR2 sequences are LGHDT and YNNKEL (reference sequence). CDR3 amino acids: CASSPESGGAFDTQYF. Written as DNA, the CDR3 is TGTGCCAGCAGCCCCGAGAGCGGGGGGGCGTTTGATACGCAGTATTTT.

This chain links TRBV5-1 with TRBJ2-7, with 7 bases aligning to TRBD2. Germline CDR1 SGHRS, CDR2 YFSETQ. CDR3 length: 16 residues. With V trimmed by 3 bases and J by 0 bases, 9 bases remained unmatched. The CDR3 sequence is CASSSRIGGSSYEQYF. CDR3 nucleotide sequence: TGCGCCAGCAGCTCTAGGATCGGGGGGAGCTCCTACGAGCAGTACTTC.

This clone was detected a few times. The rearrangement joins TRBV11-1 to TRBJ2-1, with 11 bases matching TRBD2. Germline CDR1 reads SGHAT; CDR2 reads FQDESV (reference sequence). This CDR3 region has 16 residues. Losses at the gene ends were 3 bases for V and 6 bases for J; bases not matched to a gene: 7. The CDR3 protein is CASSFIWTSGFNEQFF. CDR3 bases: TGTGCCAGCAGCTTCATCTGGACTAGCGGGTTCAATGAGCAGTTCTTC.

The V call is TRBV11-2, the J call TRBJ2-5; TRBD1 might be the D (6 bases). The germline V and J ends were trimmed by 2 bases and 13 bases, with 11 bases remaining between them. Per the germline V gene, CDR1 is SGHAT and CDR2 is FQNNGV. There are 11 residues in the CDR3. CDR3 DNA: TGTGCCAGCAGCTTATCCGGGACAACGTACTTC. Amino acid sequence: CASSLSGTTYF.

This clone has a handful of counts. The J gene is TRBJ1-5, the V gene TRBV6-1; D is uncertain. Germline V gene lookup returns CDR1 MNHNS and CDR2 SASEGT. The CDR3 is made up of 13 amino acids. V lost 2 bases, J lost 5 bases, and 7 bases lay in between. DNA of the CDR3: TGTGCCAGCAGTGAACTCCAGGATCAGCCCCAGCATTTT. This gives the protein CASSELQDQPQHF.

The chain joins TRBV9 to TRBJ1-2; D gene ambiguous. This CDR3 is 14 amino acids long. V dropped 3 bases and J dropped 0 bases, with 9 bases sitting between them. CDR1 is SGDLS, CDR2 YYNGEE, per germline. CDR3: CASSAGLTNYGYTF. DNA of the CDR3: TGTGCCAGCAGCGCAGGACTGACTAACTATGGCTACACCTTC.

This CDR3 reads CASSLGGGVGETQYF. Here the CDR3 DNA reads TGTGCCAGTAGTTTAGGCGGGGGCGTCGGGGAGACCCAGTACTTC. The V gene is TRBV19, the J gene TRBJ2-5, with D tentatively TRBD2 (7 bases). This CDR3 has 15 amino acids. The germline V gene encodes CDR1 LNHDA and CDR2 SQIVND (reference sequence). V lost 5 bases and J 5 bases, leaving 18 bases between the germline ends. The whole variable domain, remainder taken from reference TRBV19 and TRBJ2-5, is DGGITQSPKYLFRKEGQNVTLSCEQNLNHDAMYWYRQDPGQGLRLIYYSQIVNDFQKGDIAEGYSVSREKKESFPLTVTSAQKNPTAFYLCASSLGGGVGETQYFGPGTRLLVL.

This chain connects TRBV6-5 to TRBJ1-3; D is unclear. This CDR3 has 15 residues. Looked up from germline, CDR1 is MNHEY and CDR2 is SVGAGI. V gave up 2 bases and J gave up 0 bases, with 8 bases separating them. For the CDR3, the DNA is TGTGCCAGCAGTTACAGCGTATCCTCTGGAAACACCATATATTTT. Its translation: CASSYSVSSGNTIYF.

The V gene is TRBV6-2 or TRBV6-3, the J gene TRBJ1-3; 8 nucleotides line up with TRBD1. This CDR3 contains 16 residues. Germline-derived CDR1 and CDR2 are MNHEY and SVGEGT. Losses at the gene ends were 6 bases for V and 2 bases for J; bases not matched to a gene: 9. The CDR3 reads CASSPRTGSAGNTIYF. DNA of the CDR3: TGTGCCAGCAGCCCTAGGACAGGGTCGGCTGGAAACACCATATATTTT.

The chain couples TRBV6-5 to TRBJ1-1; D gene ambiguous. Germline CDR1 reads MNHEY; CDR2 reads SVGAGI. Trimming took off 7 bases at V and 0 bases at J, with 12 bases between the two ends. This CDR3 contains 14 residues. CDR3 sequence: CASTRERMNTEAFF. The DNA for the CDR3 is TGTGCCAGCACGAGGGAAAGGATGAACACTGAAGCTTTCTTT.